This record looks at one T cell receptor (beta chain) sequence and its context. The antigen is not known. The CDR3 sequence is 13 residues long. CDR1 is LNHDA and CDR2 is SQIVND in the germline V gene (reference sequence). Deletions cut 6 bases from V and 5 bases from J, with 14 bases between. The data belong to a study of cytomegalovirus exposure and HLA in healthy donors. Notes on the study in general: Sequencing probably produced one cluster of sequence variants that were highly shared. Most TCR beta V segments were productive about 87% or about 30% of the time in an earlier analysis. An ancestry cluster, one associated with Asian ancestry, reportedly showed fewer N-insertions than the approximately 650-donor mean in a later analysis.

Donors were ostensibly healthy at sampling, although undocumented immune exposures were probable. A multiplex PCR was run with 60 Vbeta primers and 13 Jbeta primers. Sequenced by immunoSEQ multiplex PCR; TCRdb stores in-frame clones only, minus some. This sample carries under 150,000 clones, 80% to 85% of them seen once, and the ten largest clones take about 0.7%. The chain joins TRBV19 to TRBJ2-7, with D tentatively TRBD2 (7 bases). The sample consisted of PBMCs. The sequence derives from a young man in good health and CMV-seronegative. The CDR3 bases are TGTGCCAGTAGCTATCGGGGGGCTGACGAGCAGTACTTC. This codes for CASSYRGADEQYF. Drawing the rest from reference TRBV19 and TRBJ2-7, the complete variable domain is DGGITQSPKYLFRKEGQNVTLSCEQNLNHDAMYWYRQDPGQGLRLIYYSQIVNDFQKGDIAEGYSVSREKKESFPLTVTSAQKNPTAFYLCASSYRGADEQYFGPGTRLTVT.